These T cell receptor beta chains were read from a single sample in a study of radiotherapy plus CTLA-4 blockade in lung cancer. TCRdb's table, derived via immunoSEQ multiplex PCR, lists solely in-frame clones and lacks some. The table lists 81,000 or so clones, around 83% of them singletons. The sequencing used peripheral blood, collected from a patient treated with radiotherapy plus ipilimumab. The receptors were sampled from a human donor with non-small cell lung cancer that progressed on radiotherapy plus ipilimumab. CDR3s include the opening cysteine and the closing phenylalanine or tryptophan. The order of the fields is D gene, clone size, J gene, V gene, CDR3 protein, CDR3 DNA. The D gene is left open where the match is weak. The size field is filled for only some rows; it gives once, few, many or a size class.

-	few	TRBJ2-2	TRBV4-2	CASSQASHTRGSVTGELFF	TGTGCCAGCAGCCAAGCATCCCATACTAGAGGTTCGGTTACCGGGGAGCTGTTTTTT
-	few	TRBJ1-3	TRBV7-8	CASSLASDSGNTIYF	TGTGCCAGCAGCTTAGCCTCGGACTCTGGAAACACCATATATTTT
-	-	TRBJ2-1	TRBV27	CASSFHDSNEQFF	TGTGCCAGCAGTTTCCACGACAGCAATGAGCAGTTCTTC
-	few	TRBJ1-1	TRBV6-1	CATLKVGGYTEAFF	TGTGCCACCCTTAAAGTCGGAGGTTACACTGAAGCTTTCTTT
-	-	TRBJ2-7	TRBV11-2	CASSFSLEVEQYF	TGTGCCAGCAGCTTTTCTCTCGAGGTCGAGCAGTACTTC
-	-	TRBJ2-2	TRBV7-8	CASSLDLGELFF	TGTGCCAGCAGCCTTGACCTCGGGGAGCTGTTTTTT
-	-	TRBJ2-7	TRBV7-2	CASSFGGADEQYF	TGTGCCAGCAGCTTCGGCGGGGCGGACGAGCAGTACTTC
-	-	TRBJ1-2	TRBV4-2	CASSQTENYGYTF	TGTGCCAGCAGCCAGACTGAAAACTATGGCTACACCTTC
-	few	TRBJ1-6	TRBV19	CASSIGTDNSPLHF	TGTGCCAGTAGTATAGGGACGGATAATTCACCCCTCCACTTT
TRBD2	-	TRBJ2-7	TRBV4-3	CASSQRGSGSYNEQYF	TGCGCCAGCAGTCAGCGGGGGAGCGGGAGTTACAACGAGCAGTACTTC
TRBD1	few	TRBJ2-5	TRBV5-8	CASSQDRVVKTQYF	TGTGCCAGCAGCCAAGACAGGGTGGTAAAGACCCAGTACTTC
-	-	TRBJ2-2	TRBV4-3	CASSQDPPGWQNTGELFF	TGCGCCAGCAGCCAAGATCCCCCGGGTTGGCAGAACACCGGGGAGCTGTTTTTT
-	-	TRBJ2-7	TRBV6-4	CASGDTYEQYF	TGTGCCAGCGGGGATACCTACGAGCAGTACTTC
TRBD1	-	TRBJ1-1	TRBV28	CASTQTGRNTEAFF	TGTGCCAGCACCCAGACAGGGAGGAACACTGAAGCTTTCTTT
-	-	TRBJ1-3	TRBV5-4	CASSLGGGISSGNTIYF	TGTGCCAGCAGCTTGGGTGGAGGGATAAGCTCTGGAAACACCATATATTTT
-	few	TRBJ2-5	TRBV7-9	CASSLLALGQTQYF	TGTGCCAGCAGCTTATTGGCCCTGGGGCAGACCCAGTACTTC
TRBD1	few	TRBJ1-1	TRBV19	CASSTGGLNTEAFF	TGTGCCAGTAGTACAGGGGGACTGAACACTGAAGCTTTCTTT
-	-	TRBJ1-1	TRBV18	CASSSTGPPEAFF	TGTGCCAGCTCTTCGACAGGACCACCTGAAGCTTTCTTT
TRBD2	-	TRBJ2-1	TRBV7-2	CASSLASGAVNEQFF	TGTGCCAGCAGCTTAGCCAGCGGGGCGGTCAATGAGCAGTTCTTC
TRBD2	-	TRBJ2-3	TRBV27	CASSLGLAGALQYF	TGTGCCAGCAGTTTGGGACTAGCGGGGGCCTTGCAGTATTTT
-	-	TRBJ2-2	TRBV23-1	CASSPGSGELFF	TGCGCCAGCAGTCCAGGGTCCGGGGAGCTGTTTTTT
-	-	TRBJ1-4	TRBV10-3	CAISGTRDEKLFF	TGTGCCATCAGTGGGACAAGGGATGAAAAACTGTTTTTT
TRBD2	-	TRBJ2-4	TRBV11-2	CASSLVGAGGLAKNIQYF	TGTGCCAGCAGCTTAGTAGGTGCGGGGGGCTTAGCCAAAAACATTCAGTACTTC
TRBD2	-	TRBJ2-7	TRBV27	CASNPRKAGPSYEQYF	TGTGCCAGCAACCCTCGGAAAGCGGGGCCCTCCTACGAGCAGTACTTC
-	-	TRBJ1-2	TRBV16	CASSRKYGYTF	TGTGCCAGCAGCCGAAAGTATGGCTACACCTTC
-	-	TRBJ2-4	TRBV9	CASSVGGGQGLNIQYF	TGTGCCAGCAGCGTAGGTGGGGGGCAGGGGCTAAACATTCAGTACTTC
-	-	TRBJ1-1	TRBV4-3	CASSQARISNTEAFF	TGCGCCAGCAGCCAAGCACGGATTTCCAACACTGAAGCTTTCTTT
TRBD1	-	TRBJ2-5	TRBV6-1	CASSALQGAQETQYF	TGTGCCAGCAGTGCCTTACAGGGGGCCCAAGAGACCCAGTACTTC
-	few	TRBJ2-7	TRBV6-4	CATPPLEQYF	TGTGCCACACCCCCCCTCGAGCAGTACTTC
TRBD2	-	TRBJ2-3	TRBV7-9	CASSAPTSRSTDTQYF	TGTGCCAGCAGCGCCCCGACTAGCAGAAGCACAGATACGCAGTATTTT
TRBD2	-	TRBJ2-1	TRBV14	CASSKLAGAPILYNEQFF	TGTGCCAGCAGCAAATTAGCGGGGGCCCCAATACTCTACAATGAGCAGTTCTTC
-	-	TRBJ1-4	TRBV9	CASSVGGTQGEKLFF	TGTGCCAGCAGCGTAGGTGGAACCCAAGGGGAAAAACTGTTTTTT
-	-	TRBJ2-6	TRBV19	CASTRGGGANVLTF	TGTGCCAGTACCCGGGGAGGTGGGGCCAACGTCCTGACTTTC
TRBD2	-	TRBJ2-7	TRBV10-3	CAISARGASGGISYEQYF	TGTGCCATCAGTGCCCGGGGGGCTAGCGGGGGTATCTCCTACGAGCAGTACTTC
-	once	TRBJ2-3	TRBV7-2	CASGRQNTDTQYF	TGTGCCAGCGGTCGACAAAACACAGATACGCAGTATTTT
TRBD2	few	TRBJ2-5	TRBV7-2	CASSPFGTSGGAGETQYF	TGTGCCAGCAGCCCTTTCGGGACTAGCGGGGGGGCCGGAGAGACCCAGTACTTC
-	few	TRBJ2-6	TRBV19	CASIGTSGANVLTF	TGTGCCAGTATCGGGACCTCTGGGGCCAACGTCCTGACTTTC
-	once	TRBJ1-1	TRBV7-2	CASSLAAGNTEAFF	TGTGCCAGCAGCTTAGCGGCAGGGAACACTGAAGCTTTCTTT
-	-	TRBJ2-1	TRBV5-4	CASSLVPGSSYNEQFF	TGTGCCAGCAGCTTGGTACCGGGCTCTTCCTACAATGAGCAGTTCTTC
TRBD1	-	TRBJ1-2	TRBV7-2	CASSSDRAYGYTF	TGTGCCAGCAGTTCCGACAGGGCCTATGGCTACACCTTC
-	-	TRBJ1-1	TRBV5-1	CASSLSQVVGGKAFF	TGCGCCAGCAGCTTGTCCCAGGTTGTGGGGGGGAAAGCTTTCTTT
-	-	TRBJ1-1	TRBV4-2	CASSQDRVDTEAFF	TGTGCCAGCAGCCAAGATAGGGTAGACACTGAAGCTTTCTTT
TRBD1	-	TRBJ1-1	TRBV6-5	CASSLDRGYSGAFF	TGTGCCAGCAGCCTTGACAGGGGCTATTCCGGAGCTTTCTTT
TRBD2	-	TRBJ2-3	TRBV19	CASSDRASGGTDTQYF	TGTGCCAGTAGTGACAGGGCTAGCGGGGGGACAGATACGCAGTATTTT
-	-	TRBJ1-5	TRBV18	CASSPGTSNQPQHF	TGTGCCAGCTCACCAGGGACTAGCAATCAGCCCCAGCATTTT
-	-	TRBJ2-7	TRBV6-1	CASSVGGEQYF	TGTGCCAGCAGTGTCGGGGGCGAGCAGTACTTC
-	-	TRBJ2-5	TRBV2	CASSDGRRGPQETQYF	TGTGCCAGCAGTGACGGCCGGAGGGGCCCCCAAGAGACCCAGTACTTC
-	-	TRBJ2-1	TRBV9	CASSVRVDLWNEQFF	TGTGCCAGCAGCGTCAGGGTCGACCTTTGGAATGAGCAGTTCTTC
-	once	TRBJ2-5	TRBV7-2	CASSPRDFLEETQYF	TGTGCCAGCAGCCCACGGGACTTCTTGGAAGAGACCCAGTACTTC
TRBD2	once	TRBJ2-3	TRBV9	CASSGSAGGPVAQYF	TGTGCCAGCAGCGGCTCAGCGGGGGGGCCTGTGGCGCAGTATTTT
-	-	TRBJ1-1	TRBV2	CASSGDLAKEAFF	TGTGCCAGCAGTGGGGACTTAGCGAAAGAAGCTTTCTTT
-	-	TRBJ2-7	TRBV30	CAWNRLASYEQYF	TGTGCCTGGAATCGTCTAGCAAGCTACGAGCAGTACTTC